Listed below are T cell receptor beta chains from one sample, sequenced in a study of blood T cell repertoires in COVID-19. Libraries were prepared by immunoSEQ multiplex PCR; TCRdb keeps only in-frame clonotypes and omits some of them. The sample gives about 44,000 clones, around 80% of which show up once; over 40% is in the top ten. Sequencing used peripheral blood. These TCRs come from a human donor in a cohort sampled during active COVID-19. Both conserved end residues are part of each CDR3. A D gene is named only where the DNA matches it firmly. Size is omitted from some rows. Given values are once, few, many or a class for expanded clones.

j_call | v_call | d_call | clone_size | cdr3_aa | cdr3_nt
TRBJ2-2 | TRBV5-4 | TRBD1 | few | CASSPGQGETGELFF | TGTGCCAGCAGCCCGGGACAGGGGGAAACCGGGGAGCTGTTTTTT
TRBJ1-1 | TRBV7-9 | NA | NA | CASSTGQRPASPEAFF | TGTGCCAGCAGCACTGGACAGCGCCCGGCTAGTCCTGAAGCTTTCTTT
TRBJ2-2 | TRBV24-1 | NA | once | CATSDFGAFTGELFF | TGTGCCACCAGTGATTTTGGGGCTTTCACCGGGGAGCTGTTTTTT
TRBJ2-1 | TRBV27 | NA | NA | CASIPAGHYNEQFF | TGTGCCAGCATCCCCGCGGGGCATTACAATGAGCAGTTCTTC
TRBJ2-7 | TRBV6-5 | TRBD1 | NA | CASIGQGGHEQYF | TGTGCCAGCATAGGACAGGGGGGTCACGAGCAGTACTTC
TRBJ2-1 | TRBV6-1 | TRBD1 | NA | CASSELAGGYNEQFF | TGTGCCAGCAGTGAACTGGCAGGGGGCTACAATGAGCAGTTCTTC
TRBJ2-4 | TRBV6-5 | NA | NA | CASSRGWDIQYF | TGTGCCAGCAGTAGGGGTTGGGACATTCAGTACTTC
TRBJ1-1 | TRBV30 | NA | NA | CAWTPGQTRAFF | TGTGCCTGGACCCCAGGCCAAACTAGAGCTTTCTTT
TRBJ2-3 | TRBV3-1/TRBV3-2 | TRBD2 | NA | CASSQLAGDTDTQYF | TGTGCCAGCAGCCAACTAGCGGGGGACACAGATACGCAGTATTTT
TRBJ2-7 | TRBV24-1 | NA | few | CATSVNPRAPYEQYF | TGTGCCACCAGTGTAAACCCCCGAGCGCCTTACGAGCAGTACTTC
TRBJ2-2 | TRBV10-1 | NA | few | CASSELGGLGTGELFF | TGCGCCAGCAGTGAGTTGGGGGGACTTGGAACCGGGGAGCTGTTTTTT
TRBJ2-3 | TRBV30 | NA | NA | CACRGTDTQYF | TGTGCCTGCCGAGGCACAGATACGCAGTATTTT
TRBJ1-1 | TRBV7-9 | NA | NA | CASKLNTEAFF | TGTGCCAGCAAGCTGAACACTGAAGCTTTCTTT
TRBJ2-5 | TRBV5-1 | TRBD2 | NA | CASSVQPREGRETQYF | TGCGCCAGCAGCGTACAGCCTCGGGAGGGGCGGGAGACCCAGTACTTC
TRBJ2-3 | TRBV4-3 | TRBD2 | few | CASSQRSRGGLDTQYF | TGCGCCAGCAGCCAAAGATCACGGGGGGGCCTAGATACGCAGTATTTT
TRBJ1-2 | TRBV28 | TRBD1 | NA | CASSPGTGGLGYTF | TGTGCCAGCAGTCCCGGGACAGGGGGTCTTGGCTACACCTTC
TRBJ2-7 | TRBV5-1 | NA | NA | CASSLGTDDYEQYF | TGCGCCAGCAGCTTGGGGACAGACGACTACGAGCAGTACTTC
TRBJ2-7 | TRBV27 | NA | NA | CASSSLFAYEQYF | TGTGCCAGCAGTTCCCTTTTTGCCTACGAGCAGTACTTC
TRBJ1-5 | TRBV19 | TRBD1 | NA | CATQSRDSYLYSNQPQHF | TGTGCCACCCAAAGCCGGGACAGCTACCTATATAGCAATCAGCCCCAGCATTTT
TRBJ1-1 | TRBV15 | TRBD1 | once | CATSRGTANTEAFF | TGTGCCACCAGCAGGGGGACAGCAAACACTGAAGCTTTCTTT
TRBJ1-5 | TRBV28 | TRBD1 | NA | CASSHRGLFQPQHF | TGTGCCAGCAGTCACAGGGGGCTTTTTCAGCCCCAGCATTTT
TRBJ1-2 | TRBV2 | NA | NA | CASREQGVNGYTF | TGTGCCAGCAGGGAGCAGGGTGTCAATGGCTACACCTTC
TRBJ1-4 | TRBV24-1 | TRBD1 | NA | CATSDGTAHEKLFF | TGTGCCACCAGTGATGGGACAGCCCATGAAAAACTGTTTTTT
TRBJ1-1 | TRBV5-1 | NA | NA | CASSPNRGGDDTEAFF | TGCGCCAGCAGCCCAAACCGAGGGGGGGACGACACTGAAGCTTTCTTT
TRBJ1-1 | TRBV11-2 | NA | NA | CASSLFEATEAFF | TGTGCCAGCAGCTTATTCGAGGCCACTGAAGCTTTCTTT
TRBJ1-2 | TRBV21-1 | NA | NA | CASSRRDGTVYGYTF | TGTGCCAGCAGCAGACGGGATGGCACTGTCTATGGCTACACCTTC
TRBJ1-2 | TRBV18 | TRBD1 | NA | CASSPRDRGPRNYGYTF | TGTGCCAGCTCACCACGGGACAGGGGCCCCCGGAACTATGGCTACACCTTC